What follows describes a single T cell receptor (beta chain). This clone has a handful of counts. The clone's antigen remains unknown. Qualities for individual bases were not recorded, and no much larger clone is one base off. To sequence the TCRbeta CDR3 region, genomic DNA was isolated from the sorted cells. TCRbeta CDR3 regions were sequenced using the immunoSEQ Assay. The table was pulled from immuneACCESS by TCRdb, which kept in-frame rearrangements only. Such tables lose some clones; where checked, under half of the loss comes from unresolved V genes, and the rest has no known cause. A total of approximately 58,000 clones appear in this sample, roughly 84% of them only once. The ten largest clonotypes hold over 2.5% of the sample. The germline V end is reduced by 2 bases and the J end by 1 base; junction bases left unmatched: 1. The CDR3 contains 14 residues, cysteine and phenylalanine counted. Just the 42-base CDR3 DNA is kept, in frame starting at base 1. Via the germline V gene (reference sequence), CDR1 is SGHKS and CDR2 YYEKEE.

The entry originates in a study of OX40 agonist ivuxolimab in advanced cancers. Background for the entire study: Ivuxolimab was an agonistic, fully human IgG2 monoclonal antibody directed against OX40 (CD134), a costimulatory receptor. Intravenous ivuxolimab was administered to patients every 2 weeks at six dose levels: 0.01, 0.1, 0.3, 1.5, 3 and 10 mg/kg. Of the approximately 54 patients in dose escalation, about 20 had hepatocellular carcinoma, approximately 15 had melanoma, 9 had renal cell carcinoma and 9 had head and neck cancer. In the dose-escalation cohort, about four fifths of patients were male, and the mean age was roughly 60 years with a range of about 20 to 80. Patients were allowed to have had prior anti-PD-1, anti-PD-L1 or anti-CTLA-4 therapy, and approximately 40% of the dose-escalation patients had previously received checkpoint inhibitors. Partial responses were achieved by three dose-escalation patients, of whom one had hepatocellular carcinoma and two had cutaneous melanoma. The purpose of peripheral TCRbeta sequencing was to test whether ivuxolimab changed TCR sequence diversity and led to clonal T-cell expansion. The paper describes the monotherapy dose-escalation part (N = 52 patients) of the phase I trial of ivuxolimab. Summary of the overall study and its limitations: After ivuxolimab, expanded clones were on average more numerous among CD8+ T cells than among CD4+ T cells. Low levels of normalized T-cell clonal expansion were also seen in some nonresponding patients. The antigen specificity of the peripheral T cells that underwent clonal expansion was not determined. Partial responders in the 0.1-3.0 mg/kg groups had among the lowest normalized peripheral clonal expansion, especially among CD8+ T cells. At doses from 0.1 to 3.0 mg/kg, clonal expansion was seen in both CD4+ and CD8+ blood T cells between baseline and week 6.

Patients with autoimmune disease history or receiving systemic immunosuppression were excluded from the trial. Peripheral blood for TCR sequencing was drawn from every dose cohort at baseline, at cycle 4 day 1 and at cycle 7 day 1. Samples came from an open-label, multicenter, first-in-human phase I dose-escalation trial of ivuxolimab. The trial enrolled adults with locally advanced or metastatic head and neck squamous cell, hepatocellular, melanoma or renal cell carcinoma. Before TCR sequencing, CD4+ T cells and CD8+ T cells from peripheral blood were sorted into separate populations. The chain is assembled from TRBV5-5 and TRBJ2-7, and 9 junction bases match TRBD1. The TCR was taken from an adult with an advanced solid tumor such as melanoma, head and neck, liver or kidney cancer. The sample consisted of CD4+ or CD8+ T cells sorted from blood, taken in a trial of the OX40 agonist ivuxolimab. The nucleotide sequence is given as TGTGCCAGCAGCTTTGGGACAGGGTCCTACGAGCAGTACTTC. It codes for CASSFGTGSYEQYF.